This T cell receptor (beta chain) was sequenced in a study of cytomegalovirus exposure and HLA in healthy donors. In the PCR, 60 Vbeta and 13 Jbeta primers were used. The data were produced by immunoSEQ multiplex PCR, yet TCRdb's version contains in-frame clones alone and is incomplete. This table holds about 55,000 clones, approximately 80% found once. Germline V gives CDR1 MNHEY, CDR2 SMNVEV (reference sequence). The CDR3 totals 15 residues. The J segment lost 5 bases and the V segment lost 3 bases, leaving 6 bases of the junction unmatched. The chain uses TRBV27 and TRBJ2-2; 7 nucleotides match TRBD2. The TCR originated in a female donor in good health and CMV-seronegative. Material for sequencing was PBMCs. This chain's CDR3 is CASSFPGGGTGELFF. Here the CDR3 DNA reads TGTGCCAGCAGTTTTCCCGGGGGAGGGACCGGGGAGCTGTTTTTT.